The entry below describes one T cell receptor beta chain. The data originate from a study of OX40 agonist ivuxolimab in advanced cancers. Overall study context: At 0.01 to 10 mg/kg, ivuxolimab was administered intravenously to patients every 2 weeks. In three patients, partial responses were observed, one with hepatocellular carcinoma and two with cutaneous melanoma. The mean age was approximately 56 years, ranging from 23 to 79, with approximately 83% of participants male.

Germline CDR1 and CDR2: SGHNT and YYREEE (reference sequence). The CDR3 contains 17 residues. V was clipped by 1 base and J by 4 bases; unmatched bases: 9. The protocol was immunoSEQ multiplex PCR, while the TCRdb copy is restricted to in-frame clones and leaves out a portion. Of tens of thousands of clones in the sample, roughly 90% are singletons; the top ten hold 0.92%. The specimen was CD4+ or CD8+ T cells sorted from blood, collected in a trial of the OX40 agonist ivuxolimab. This clonotype was sampled from an adult with an advanced solid tumor such as melanoma, head and neck, liver or kidney cancer. The chain is built from TRBV5-4 and TRBJ2-1; 9 bases are shared with TRBD2. DNA for the CDR3: TGTGCCAGCAGCTTGATCCTTTTAGCGGGGGTGTACAATGAGCAGTTCTTC. Translation: CASSLILLAGVYNEQFF.